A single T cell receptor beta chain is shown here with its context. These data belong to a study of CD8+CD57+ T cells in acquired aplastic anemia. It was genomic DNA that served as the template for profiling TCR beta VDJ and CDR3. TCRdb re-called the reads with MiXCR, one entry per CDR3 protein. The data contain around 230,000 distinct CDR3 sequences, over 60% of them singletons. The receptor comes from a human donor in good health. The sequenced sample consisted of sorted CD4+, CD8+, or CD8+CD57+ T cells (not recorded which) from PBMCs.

The CDR3: CSVEGMGVGKQYF. In nucleotides, the CDR3 is TGCAGCGTTGAAGGGATGGGGGTGGGTAAGCAGTACTTC. This chain connects TRBV29-1 to TRBJ2-7; possibly TRBD1 or TRBD2 for D (5 bases each). The germline V and J ends were trimmed by 1 base and 8 bases, with 15 bases remaining between them. The CDR3 has 13 amino acids. Germline V gene sequence: CDR1 SQVTM, CDR2 ANQGSEA.